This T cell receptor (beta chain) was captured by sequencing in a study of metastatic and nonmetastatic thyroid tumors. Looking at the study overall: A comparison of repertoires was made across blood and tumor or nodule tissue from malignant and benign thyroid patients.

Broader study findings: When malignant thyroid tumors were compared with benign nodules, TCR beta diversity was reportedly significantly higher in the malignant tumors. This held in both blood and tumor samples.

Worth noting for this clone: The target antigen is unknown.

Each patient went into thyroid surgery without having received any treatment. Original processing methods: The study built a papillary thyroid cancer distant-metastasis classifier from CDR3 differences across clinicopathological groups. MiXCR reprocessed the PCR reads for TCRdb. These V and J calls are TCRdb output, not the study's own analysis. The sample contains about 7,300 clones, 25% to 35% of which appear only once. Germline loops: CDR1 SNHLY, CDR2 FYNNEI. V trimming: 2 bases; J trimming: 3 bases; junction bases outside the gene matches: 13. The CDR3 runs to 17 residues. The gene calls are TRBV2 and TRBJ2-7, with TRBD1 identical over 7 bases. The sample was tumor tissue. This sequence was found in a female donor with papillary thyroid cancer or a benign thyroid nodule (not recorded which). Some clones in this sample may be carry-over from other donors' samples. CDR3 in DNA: TGTGCCAGCAGTGAATTTTTGCCGGGACAGTGGGGCTACGAGCAGTACTTC. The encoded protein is CASSEFLPGQWGYEQYF.